This T cell receptor beta chain was captured in a study of cytomegalovirus exposure and HLA in healthy donors. PCR was performed using 60 Vbeta and 13 Jbeta primers. The assay was immunoSEQ multiplex PCR, and TCRdb's table has in-frame clones only and misses some. The table lists under 200,000 clones, around 80% of them singletons. V was pared by 3 bases and J by 1 base, with 13 bases between. Germline V CDR1 and CDR2: SGHRS, YFSETQ. CDR3 length: 15 amino acids. The chain employs TRBV5-1 and TRBJ1-1, with D perhaps TRBD1 (6 bases). Sequences were obtained from PBMCs. The TCR sequence derives from a man in his forties in good health and CMV-seronegative. This CDR3 reads CASSSRGQTNTEAFF. In DNA form, the CDR3 reads TGCGCCAGCAGCTCGAGGGGACAAACGAACACTGAAGCTTTCTTT.